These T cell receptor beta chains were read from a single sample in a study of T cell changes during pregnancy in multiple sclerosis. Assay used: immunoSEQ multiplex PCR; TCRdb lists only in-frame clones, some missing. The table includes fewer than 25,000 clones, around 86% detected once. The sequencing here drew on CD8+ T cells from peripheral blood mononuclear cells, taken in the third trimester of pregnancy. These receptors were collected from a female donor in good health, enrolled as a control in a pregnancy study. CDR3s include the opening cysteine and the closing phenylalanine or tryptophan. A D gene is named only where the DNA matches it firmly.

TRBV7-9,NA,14,CASSLVGQSQPQHF
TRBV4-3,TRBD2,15,CASSQGSGGRDTQYF
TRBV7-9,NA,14,CASSLSGGKYEQYF
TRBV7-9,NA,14,CASSNQQVGYGYTF
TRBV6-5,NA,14,CASSYAPGSYEQYF
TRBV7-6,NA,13,CASSTGTNTEAFF
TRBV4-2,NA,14,CASSPGPDTGELFF
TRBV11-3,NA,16,CASSFYRQSRANVLTF
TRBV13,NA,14,CASSWKTEIYGYTF
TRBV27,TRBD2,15,CASMTSGGLTDTQYF
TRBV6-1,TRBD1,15,CASSEVGTGHYEQYF
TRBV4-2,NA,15,CASSQESLGSPIWFF
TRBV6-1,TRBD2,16,CASSEAGGGIGETQYF